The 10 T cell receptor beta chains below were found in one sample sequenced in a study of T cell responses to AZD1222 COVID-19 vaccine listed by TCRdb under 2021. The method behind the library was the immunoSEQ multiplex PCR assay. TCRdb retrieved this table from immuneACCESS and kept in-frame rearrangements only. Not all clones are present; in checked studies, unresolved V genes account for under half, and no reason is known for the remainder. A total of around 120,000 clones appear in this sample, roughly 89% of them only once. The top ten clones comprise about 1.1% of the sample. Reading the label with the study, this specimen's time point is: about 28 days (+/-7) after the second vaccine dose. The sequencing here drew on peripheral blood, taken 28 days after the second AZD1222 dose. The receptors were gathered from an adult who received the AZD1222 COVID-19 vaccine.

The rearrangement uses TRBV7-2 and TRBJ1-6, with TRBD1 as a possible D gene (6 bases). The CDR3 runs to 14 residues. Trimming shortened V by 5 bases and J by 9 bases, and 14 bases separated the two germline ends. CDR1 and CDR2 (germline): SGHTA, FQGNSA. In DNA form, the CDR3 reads TGTGCCAGCAGCCATGACAGGTGGGGTTCACCCCTCCACTTT. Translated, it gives CASSHDRWGSPLHF.

The CDR3 sequence: CASSQTGGGETQYF. CDR3 nucleotides: TGTGCCAGCAGCCAGACAGGGGGCGGCGAGACCCAGTACTTC. The chain is built from TRBV11-2 and TRBJ2-5, with TRBD1 matching over 10 bases. Per germline, CDR1 SGHAT and CDR2 FQNNGV. The V gene end was trimmed by 5 bases and the J gene end by 5 bases; junction bases not matched to a gene: 5. The CDR3 loop spans 14 amino acids.

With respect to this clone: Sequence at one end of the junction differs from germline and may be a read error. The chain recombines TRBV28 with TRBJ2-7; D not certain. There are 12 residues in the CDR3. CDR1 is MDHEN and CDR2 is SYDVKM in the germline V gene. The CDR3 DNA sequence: TGTGCCAGCAGTCCCTTTGCCTATGAGCAGTACTTC. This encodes CASSPFAYEQYF.

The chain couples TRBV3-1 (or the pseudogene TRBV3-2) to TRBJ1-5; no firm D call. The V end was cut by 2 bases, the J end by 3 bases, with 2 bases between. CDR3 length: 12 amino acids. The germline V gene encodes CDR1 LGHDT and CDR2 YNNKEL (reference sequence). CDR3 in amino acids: CASSQNNQPQHF. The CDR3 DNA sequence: TGTGCCAGCAGCCAAAACAATCAGCCCCAGCATTTT.

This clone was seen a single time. The DNA for the CDR3 is TGTGCCAGCAGCCAAGAGACCGGGTCGTGGGCTGAAGCTTTCTTT. It encodes CASSQETGSWAEAFF. The chain couples TRBV3-1 (or the pseudogene TRBV3-2) to TRBJ1-1; D ambiguous. The CDR3 covers 15 residues. V dropped 0 bases and J dropped 6 bases, with 14 bases sitting between them. CDR1 and CDR2 (germline): LGHDT, YNNKEL (reference sequence).

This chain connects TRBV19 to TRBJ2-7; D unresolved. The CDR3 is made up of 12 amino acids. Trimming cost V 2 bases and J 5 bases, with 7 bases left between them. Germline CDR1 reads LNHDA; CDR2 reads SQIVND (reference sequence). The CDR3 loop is CASSISGNEQYF. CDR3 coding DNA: TGTGCCAGTAGTATATCTGGGAACGAGCAGTACTTC. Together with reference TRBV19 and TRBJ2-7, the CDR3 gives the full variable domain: DGGITQSPKYLFRKEGQNVTLSCEQNLNHDAMYWYRQDPGQGLRLIYYSQIVNDFQKGDIAEGYSVSREKKESFPLTVTSAQKNPTAFYLCASSISGNEQYFGPGTRLTVT.

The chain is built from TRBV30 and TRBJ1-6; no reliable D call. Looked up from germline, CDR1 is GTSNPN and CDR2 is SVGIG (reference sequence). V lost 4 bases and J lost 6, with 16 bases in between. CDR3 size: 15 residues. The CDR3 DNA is TGTGCCTGGATGCTGAGGCCAGGCGGTAATTCACCCCTCCACTTT. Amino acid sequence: CAWMLRPGGNSPLHF.

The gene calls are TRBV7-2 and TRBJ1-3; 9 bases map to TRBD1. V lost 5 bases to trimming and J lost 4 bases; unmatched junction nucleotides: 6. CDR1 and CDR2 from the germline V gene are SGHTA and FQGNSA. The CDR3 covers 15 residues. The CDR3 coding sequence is TGTGCCAGCAGCCTCCGGACAGGGGCCGGAAACACCATATATTTT. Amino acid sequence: CASSLRTGAGNTIYF.

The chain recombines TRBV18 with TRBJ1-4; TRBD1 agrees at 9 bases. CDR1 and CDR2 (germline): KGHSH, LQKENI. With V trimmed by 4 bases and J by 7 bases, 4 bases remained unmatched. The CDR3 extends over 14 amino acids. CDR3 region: CASSLGQGGEKLFF. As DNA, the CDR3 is TGTGCCAGCTCACTGGGACAGGGAGGTGAAAAACTGTTTTTT.

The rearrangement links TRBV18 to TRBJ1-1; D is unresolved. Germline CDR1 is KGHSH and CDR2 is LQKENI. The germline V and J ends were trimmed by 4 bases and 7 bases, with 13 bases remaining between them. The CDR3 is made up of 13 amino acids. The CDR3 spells CASSQKESYEAFF. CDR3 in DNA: TGTGCCAGCTCACAGAAGGAAAGCTATGAAGCTTTCTTT.